Following are 23 T cell receptor beta chains from one sample sequenced in a study of blood T cells in healthy people across ages. The authors ran a second PCR of about 7 to 11 cycles using a sample-barcoded 5' primer and a J-beta primer mix. MiXCR was run by TCRdb on the 5' RACE reads, yielding one entry per CDR3 protein. The table includes about 640,000 distinct CDR3 sequences, 58% detected once. Sequencing input: blood. These receptors were obtained from a man in his sixties in good health.

The chain joins TRBV6-6 to TRBJ2-7, with D possibly being TRBD2 (5 bases). Germline assignment: CDR1 MNHNY and CDR2 SVGAGI (reference sequence). The CDR3 sequence is 14 residues long. V dropped 5 bases and J dropped 0 bases, with 11 bases sitting between them. CDR3 region: CASSPTSASYEQYF. Here the CDR3 DNA reads TGTGCCAGCAGTCCTACTAGTGCCTCCTACGAGCAGTACTTC.

A note on this clonotype: One junction end disagrees with the germline gene, perhaps due to a read error. The CDR3 region is CAGSLGQPNEQFF. The CDR3 coding sequence is TGTGCCGGCAGCTTAGGGCAGCCTAATGAGCAGTTCTTC. The chain couples TRBV7-2 to TRBJ2-1; unclear D gene. The CDR3 has 13 residues. Germline-derived CDR1 and CDR2 are SGHTA and FQGNSA.

This chain uses TRBV20-1 with TRBJ2-1; 9 nucleotides align to TRBD2. The ends lost 6 bases at V and 4 bases at J; junction bases unmatched: 10. Germline assignment: CDR1 DFQATT and CDR2 SNEGSKA (reference sequence). This CDR3 contains 15 residues. In nucleotides, the CDR3 is TGCAGTGCCACCCTTGCTAGCGGGGCGTACAATGAGCAGTTCTTC. Amino acids: CSATLASGAYNEQFF.

The V gene is TRBV28, the J gene TRBJ2-7, with D hard to call. The CDR3 contains 12 residues. Germline-derived CDR1 and CDR2 are MDHEN and SYDVKM. Deletions cut 5 bases from V and 10 bases from J, with 15 bases between. The CDR3 is CASSMPLAAQYF. The CDR3 DNA follows: TGTGCCAGCAGTATGCCCCTGGCGGCCCAGTACTTC.

The V and J genes are TRBV4-1 and TRBJ2-7; 7 positions match TRBD1. V gave up 6 bases and J gave up 4 bases; unmatched junction bases: 12. Germline values: CDR1 MGHRA, CDR2 YSYEKL. This CDR3 comprises 15 residues. This CDR3 reads CASSRRAAQGYEQYF. The DNA for the CDR3 is TGCGCCAGCAGTAGGAGAGCGGCACAGGGGTACGAGCAGTACTTC.

The rearrangement joins TRBV6-5 to TRBJ1-5, with 9 bases lining up with TRBD1. The V gene's germline CDR1 is MNHEY and CDR2 SVGAGI. The CDR3 runs to 15 residues. V shed 5 bases, J shed 6 bases, and the junction held 8 bases outside the gene matches. The CDR3: CASSTGTGFSQPQHF. For the CDR3, the DNA is TGTGCCAGCAGTACCGGGACAGGGTTTAGTCAGCCCCAGCATTTT.

V usage is TRBV20-1 and J usage is TRBJ1-4; D is possibly TRBD1 (5 bases). Germline CDR1 DFQATT, CDR2 SNEGSKA (reference sequence). Deletions cut 0 bases from V and 8 bases from J, with 13 bases between. The CDR3 runs 14 residues. The CDR3 DNA reads TGCAGTGCTAGAGATCGGCGGGGGGAAGAAAAACTGTTTTTT. This encodes CSARDRRGEEKLFF.

This sequence joins TRBV7-9 and TRBJ2-7; the D gene is possibly TRBD1 (6 bases). The germline V and J ends were trimmed by 5 bases and 11 bases, with 22 bases remaining between them. The CDR3 length is 14 residues. Germline V lookup: CDR1 SEHNR, CDR2 FQNEAQ (reference sequence). The CDR3 spells CASSQTLGAYREYF. The CDR3 DNA is TGTGCCAGCAGCCAAACCCTGGGGGCCTACCGGGAGTACTTC.

The chain joins TRBV20-1 to TRBJ2-7; maybe TRBD1 (6 bases). The end of the DNA aligns better with TRBJ2-5, so the J call may be wrong. The CDR3 sequence is 15 residues long. The germline V gene has CDR1 DFQATT and CDR2 SNEGSKA (reference sequence). The CDR3 here is CSAGTFDPRGETQYF. The CDR3 DNA reads as TGCAGTGCTGGAACCTTCGACCCGAGGGGGGAGACCCAGTACTTC.

CDR3 sequence (DNA): TGTGCCAGCGGGGAGGACACGTTCTATGGCTACACCTTC. It codes for CASGEDTFYGYTF. The chain links TRBV12-3 or TRBV12-4 to TRBJ1-2; D is perhaps TRBD1 (5 bases). The CDR3 is 13 amino acids. Trimming pared 8 bases from V and 4 bases from J, leaving 14 bases between.

The rearrangement joins TRBV7-9 to TRBJ2-1, with D possibly TRBD1 on 5 matching bases. This CDR3 is built from 16 residues. The germline V gene has CDR1 SEHNR and CDR2 FQNEAQ (reference sequence). The V end lost 2 bases, the J end lost 4 bases, and 15 bases lay between the germline ends. CDR3 sequence: CASSLISGPLYNEQFF. CDR3 bases: TGTGCCAGCAGCTTAATTTCAGGGCCCCTGTACAATGAGCAGTTCTTC.

The V gene is TRBV7-8, the J gene TRBJ1-2; no clear D gene. V gave up 8 bases and J gave up 8 bases, with 15 bases separating them. There are 12 residues in the CDR3. The germline V gene encodes CDR1 SGHVS and CDR2 FQNEAQ. Here the CDR3 DNA reads TGTGCCAGCCGCCTAGACCTGGGAGGCTACACCTTC. Encoded protein: CASRLDLGGYTF.

The CDR3 protein is CASSPKSGLRETQYF. The CDR3 DNA sequence: TGTGCCAGCAGCCCCAAGTCAGGACTCCGAGAGACCCAGTACTTC. The rearrangement links TRBV3-1 to TRBJ2-5; tentatively, D is TRBD2 (5 bases). Germline CDR1 and CDR2: LGHDT and YNNKEL (reference sequence). The CDR3 extends over 15 amino acids. V was cut by 4 bases and J by 4 bases, with 16 bases left in between.

The chain links TRBV20-1 to TRBJ2-4; D may be TRBD1 (5 bases). With 6 bases removed from V and 5 bases from J, the gap between germline ends came to 17 bases. CDR3 length: 14 amino acids. Germline V CDR1 and CDR2: DFQATT, SNEGSKA (reference sequence). CDR3 DNA: TGCAGTGCGAGACCCCAGGGAAGGGAAAACATTCAGTACTTC. Protein sequence: CSARPQGRENIQYF.

The chain employs TRBV29-1 and TRBJ1-2; D may be TRBD1 (6 bases). Trimming pared 7 bases from V and 5 bases from J, leaving 17 bases between. CDR1 is SQVTM, CDR2 ANQGSEA, per germline. This CDR3 has 13 amino acids. Here the CDR3 DNA reads TGCAGCGCCCTCGGGGAAACAGGGTATGGCTACACCTTC. Protein product: CSALGETGYGYTF.

The chain employs TRBV7-2 and TRBJ1-2; D remains unclear. The ends were cut back, 2 bases at V and 1 base at J, with 11 bases in the middle. Germline CDR1 is SGHTA and CDR2 is FQGNSA. The CDR3 spans 15 residues. The chain's CDR3 is CASSLLGLFNYGYTF. As DNA, the CDR3 is TGTGCCAGCAGCTTACTAGGACTTTTTAACTATGGCTACACCTTC. Complete variable domain (other parts from reference TRBV7-2 and TRBJ1-2): GAGVSQSPSNKVTEKGKDVELRCDPISGHTALYWYRQSLGQGLEFLIYFQGNSAPDKSGLPSDRFSAERTGGSVSTLTIQRTQQEDSAVYLCASSLLGLFNYGYTFGSGTRLTVV.

This clonotype was counted between two and nine times. The chain's CDR3 is CASSVVDRRGYTF. Here the CDR3 DNA reads TGTGCCAGCAGTGTGGTGGATCGCCGGGGCTACACCTTC. This sequence joins TRBV12-3 or TRBV12-4 and TRBJ1-2, with no clear D. The CDR3 consists of 13 residues. V lost 5 bases, J lost 8 bases, and 15 bases lay in between.

This chain links TRBV20-1 with TRBJ1-2; 8 bases line up with TRBD1. This CDR3 has 13 amino acids. In germline, CDR1 is DFQATT, CDR2 SNEGSKA (reference sequence). V lost 3 bases to trimming and J lost 7 bases; unmatched junction nucleotides: 7. DNA for the CDR3: TGCAGTGCTAGGGACCAGGGGGCAGGTGGCTACACCTTC. Residues: CSARDQGAGGYTF.

This clonotype has only a few counts. The rearrangement uses TRBV15 and TRBJ2-6; TRBD1 might be the D (7 bases). The CDR3 is 13 amino acids. Trimming pared 0 bases from V and 14 bases from J, leaving 11 bases between. The germline V gene has CDR1 LNHNV and CDR2 YYDKDF (reference sequence). CDR3 coding DNA: TGTGCCACCAGCAGAGAGCGGGGACAGTTCCTGACTTTC. Residues: CATSRERGQFLTF. The full variable domain, rest sourced from reference TRBV15 and TRBJ2-6, is DAMVIQNPRYQVTQFGKPVTLSCSQTLNHNVMYWYQQKSSQAPKLLFHYYDKDFNNEADTPDNFQSRRPNTSFCFLDIRSPGLGDTAMYLCATSRERGQFLTFGAGSRLTVL.

The V and J genes are TRBV4-1 and TRBJ2-1; TRBD2 is a possible D gene (6 bases). This CDR3 contains 15 residues. Trimming removed 1 base from V and 2 bases from J, with 9 bases in between. Germline CDR1 and CDR2: MGHRA and YSYEKL. CDR3 coding DNA: TGCGCCAGCAGCCAAGCCCCGGGGGCCTACAATGAGCAGTTCTTC. Translating it yields CASSQAPGAYNEQFF.

The chain employs TRBV4-1 and TRBJ2-1; D tentatively fits TRBD1 or TRBD2 (5 bases each). The V gene lost 0 bases and the J gene lost 4 bases, with 13 bases spanning the gap. This CDR3 contains 16 residues. The germline V gene has CDR1 MGHRA and CDR2 YSYEKL. CDR3 protein: CASSQDPPGRYNEQFF. CDR3 DNA sequence: TGCGCCAGCAGCCAAGATCCCCCGGGGCGATACAATGAGCAGTTCTTC.

The rearrangement uses TRBV6-2 or TRBV6-3 and TRBJ2-7; unclear D gene. Matching the DNA end better, TRBJ2-5 makes the J call doubtful. The CDR3 runs to 12 residues. Germline V gene data show CDR1 as MNHEY and CDR2 as SVGEGT. DNA for the CDR3: TGTGCCAGCACCTCCCTGGTAGAGACCCAGTACTTC. Amino acids: CASTSLVETQYF.

The V call is TRBV6-1, the J call TRBJ2-3, with 7 bases matching TRBD2. The trim removed 4 bases at V and 4 bases at J, leaving 14 bases unmatched. The V gene's germline CDR1 is MNHNS and CDR2 SASEGT. The CDR3 has 17 residues. CDR3 residues: CASSGGWGGRPADTQYF. As DNA, the CDR3 is TGTGCCAGCAGTGGGGGCTGGGGGGGACGCCCGGCAGATACGCAGTATTTT.